The subject of this entry is one TCR beta chain. The antigen remains unidentified. Unmatched junction bases numbered 3, after V lost 5 bases and J lost 3 bases. Germline CDR1 MNHEY, CDR2 SVGAGI. The CDR3 has 13 residues. This record comes from a study of T cell responses to AZD1222 COVID-19 vaccine. General study points: Only six individuals given AZD1222 were seropositive at baseline. Nearly half of unique spike-specific TCRs reportedly avoided B.1.351 and B.1.1.7 mutated regions. Two AZD1222 doses significantly raised spike-specific TCR breadth and depth over controls. Among vaccine-associated CD4 TCRs, coverage spanned spike, with dominance at 160-218 and 743-854.

Assay: immunoSEQ multiplex PCR; the TCRdb copy retains only in-frame clones and omits some. The sample comprises 95,000 to 150,000 clones, approximately 92% of which are singletons, and 4.2% rests with the top ten. This clonotype was sampled from an adult who received the MenACWY meningococcal vaccine as a control. This chain uses TRBV6-5 with TRBJ1-2; 7 bases map to TRBD1. The sample was peripheral blood, taken 28 days after the second dose of the MenACWY control vaccine. CDR3 sequence: CASSQQGYYGYTF. The DNA for the CDR3 is TGTGCCAGCAGTCAACAGGGGTACTATGGCTACACCTTC.